This T cell receptor (beta chain) was documented in a study of CD8+ T cells in alopecia areata. Overall study results and limits: Normal scalp had lower clonality than lesional scalp, with alopecia totalis/universalis lesions showing this most strongly. Persistence in scalp and blood during tofacitinib was observed for many expanded lesional clones.

Sample treatment: oral pan-JAK inhibitor, 5-10 mg twice daily. Germline V gene sequence: CDR1 GTSNPN, CDR2 SVGIG (reference sequence). The J segment lost 5 bases and the V segment lost 6 bases, leaving 4 bases of the junction unmatched. The CDR3 contains 12 residues. Concerning this clone itself: Its antigen is not identified.

The sequencing template was cDNA reverse transcribed from extracted RNA. Clones were sequenced by immunoSEQ multiplex PCR, and TCRdb holds only the in-frame ones, with some missing. This table has about 200,000 clones, about 62% appearing once. This TCR derives from a human donor with alopecia areata. J is TRBJ1-5 and V is TRBV30, with 7 bases that match TRBD1. The specimen was CD4+ T cells sorted from blood, collected at week 24, from a patient treated with tofacitinib. The CDR3 DNA reads TGTGCCTGCGGGACAGAATATCAGCCCCAGCATTTT. Its protein is CACGTEYQPQHF.